This T cell receptor (beta chain) stems from a study of blood T cell repertoires in COVID-19. This CDR3 contains 17 residues. CDR1 and CDR2 from the germline V gene are SGHKS and YYEKEE (reference sequence). Trimming cost V 1 base and J 1 base; bases outside gene matches: 8. Assay: immunoSEQ multiplex PCR; the TCRdb copy retains only in-frame clones and omits some. The sample consists of about 110,000 clones, about 90% of them appearing once. This TCR derives from a human donor in a cohort sampled during active COVID-19. V usage is TRBV5-5 and J usage is TRBJ2-5; 9 bases map to TRBD2. The material sequenced was peripheral blood. CDR3 sequence reads: CASSLMMAGGSQETQYF. The CDR3 bases are TGTGCCAGCAGCTTGATGATGGCGGGAGGGTCCCAAGAGACCCAGTACTTC.